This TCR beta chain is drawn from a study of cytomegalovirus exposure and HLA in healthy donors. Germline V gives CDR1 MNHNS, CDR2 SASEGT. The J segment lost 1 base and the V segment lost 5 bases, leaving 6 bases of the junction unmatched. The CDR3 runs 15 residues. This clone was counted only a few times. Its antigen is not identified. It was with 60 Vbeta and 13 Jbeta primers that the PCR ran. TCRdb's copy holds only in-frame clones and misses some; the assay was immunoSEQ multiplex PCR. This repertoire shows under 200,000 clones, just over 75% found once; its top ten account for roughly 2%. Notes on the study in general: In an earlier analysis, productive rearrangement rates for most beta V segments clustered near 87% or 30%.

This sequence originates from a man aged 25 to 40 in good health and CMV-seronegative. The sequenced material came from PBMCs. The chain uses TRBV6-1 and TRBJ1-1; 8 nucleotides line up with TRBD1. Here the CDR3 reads CASSSGGASNTEAFF. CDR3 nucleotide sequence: TGTGCCAGCAGTTCAGGGGGCGCTTCGAACACTGAAGCTTTCTTT.